Sequencing of this T cell receptor (beta chain) was carried out in a study of shared clonotypes between healthy human individuals. J was trimmed by 8 bases and V by 7 bases; bases with no gene match: 5. The CDR3 has 13 residues. Per germline, CDR1 MNHEY and CDR2 SMNVEV (reference sequence). Per the authors' pipeline: Without quality scores, immunoSEQ junctional reads could not be filtered like full-length reads. The repertoire was sequenced with immunoSEQ multiplex PCR; TCRdb's copy has only in-frame clones and lacks some. That table supplies the V and J calls and clone size; D and trimming were determined from the DNA. The repertoire holds around 480,000 clones, with about 80% as singletons. All donors were Caucasian adults living in Nashville, Tennessee.

The sequencing sample was made of PBMCs. The sequence was obtained from a woman in her forties in good health. Some clones in this sample may be carry-over from other donors' samples. This chain uses TRBV27 with TRBJ1-2, with 12 bases identical to TRBD1. CDR3 DNA sequence: TGTGCCAGCACCCAGGGACAGGGGGCGGGCTACACCTTC. Protein: CASTQGQGAGYTF.